There are a few counts of the clone carrying this T cell receptor (beta chain). Its antigen is not known. The CDR3 spans 15 residues. V lost 7 bases and J lost 0, with 16 bases in between. CDR1 is WSHSY, CDR2 SAAADI, per germline. This record belongs to a study of CD8 T cells in ankylosing spondylitis. Overall study results and limits: Earlier work had already found some motif variants in reactive arthritis synovial fluid and blood.

TCRdb reprocessed the 5' RACE reads via MiXCR and lists one record per CDR3 protein. The data contain approximately 150,000 distinct CDR3 sequences, around 9.6% of them singletons. Material: blood, either unsorted or a sorted T cell fraction (not recorded which). This clonotype was obtained from a female donor with ankylosing spondylitis or in good health (not recorded which). This rearrangement joins TRBV10-2 to TRBJ2-7; D might be TRBD1 (5 bases). Here the CDR3 DNA reads TGCGCCAGCACCGCCCCGGACACCTACTCCTACGAGCAGTACTTC. Translation: CASTAPDTYSYEQYF.